This T cell receptor beta chain is drawn from a study of OX40 agonist ivuxolimab in advanced cancers. About the study: Earlier treatment with anti-PD-1, anti-PD-L1 or anti-CTLA-4 was permitted, and over 35% had received some. Three patients, one with hepatocellular carcinoma and two with cutaneous melanoma, achieved partial responses.

Exclusion applied to patients with autoimmune disease history or systemic immunosuppression. Data came from immunoSEQ multiplex PCR; TCRdb stores just in-frame clones and leaves some out. The profile shows roughly 60,000 clones, around 84% of them singletons. The V end lost 4 bases, the J end lost 4 bases, and 17 bases lay between the germline ends. CDR1 is MNHNS, CDR2 SASEGT, per germline. The CDR3 is 16 amino acids. This receptor was taken from an adult with an advanced solid tumor such as melanoma, head and neck, liver or kidney cancer. The V and J genes are TRBV6-1 and TRBJ1-5, with D perhaps TRBD1 (6 bases). The specimen was CD4+ or CD8+ T cells sorted from blood, collected in a trial of the OX40 agonist ivuxolimab. CDR3 nucleotides: TGTGCCAGCAGTGTCGAGACAGGCTCATTAAATCAGCCCCAGCATTTT. Translated, it gives CASSVETGSLNQPQHF.